The 10 T cell receptor beta chains reported below all come from one sample, sequenced in a study of T cell repertoires in cytomegalovirus infection (dated 2019 in TCRdb). The sample's treatment or condition, from its label and the paper: in vitro stimulation with specific CMV peptide epitopes to enrich CMV-specific T cells. Data came from an Illumina HiSeq 1500. The public reads were run again by TCRdb, first through fastp at Q25 and then through MiXCR, and only productive beta chains were kept. Rows are unified per CDR3 protein, each entry keeping the most common DNA and genes. Counted in this sample were about 900,000 distinct CDR3 sequences; 30% to 40% of them appeared once. The top ten constitute about an eighth of the sample. For these receptors, no antigen is known. The specimen was cultured CD8+ T cells from PBMCs, collected from culture after CMV antigen stimulation. The receptors here all came from a human donor in good health (CMV status not recorded). Some clones in this sample may be carry-over from other donors' samples.

V and J are TRBV19 and TRBJ1-1; D is unclear. Trimming took off 6 bases at V and 0 bases at J, with 11 bases between the two ends. CDR1 and CDR2 (germline): LNHDA, SQIVND (reference sequence). This CDR3 is built from 14 residues. The CDR3 coding sequence is TGTGCCAGTAGCCAATATGGCATGAACACTGAAGCTTTCTTT. Translated: CASSQYGMNTEAFF.

The table lists this clonotype with a few counts. This chain connects TRBV7-3 to TRBJ2-6; the D is unclear. The length of the CDR3 is 19 residues. Germline CDR1 SGHTA, CDR2 FQGTGA. V was shortened by 1 base and J by 1 base, with 17 bases between the two germline ends. CDR3 in amino acids: CASSLRPQMEKSGANVLTF. CDR3 DNA sequence: TGTGCCAGCAGCTTAAGGCCGCAGATGGAGAAATCTGGGGCCAACGTCCTGACTTTC.

The chain uses TRBV6-2 or TRBV6-3 and TRBJ1-2, with TRBD1 as a possible D gene (5 bases). Trimming shortened V by 6 bases and J by 2 bases, and 16 bases separated the two germline ends. The germline gives CDR1 MNHEY, CDR2 SVGEGT. This CDR3 comprises 15 residues. This CDR3 reads CASSPDRDGNYGYTF. The CDR3 region has the DNA TGTGCCAGCAGCCCAGACCGGGACGGAAACTATGGCTACACCTTC.

V gene TRBV5-3 combines with J gene TRBJ2-7; 7 positions match TRBD1. TRBV5-3 is noted as an ORF with a role that remains uncertain. CDR3 size: 13 residues. The CDR3 DNA reads as TGTGCCAGCAGCTCGACAGGGCCTTACGAGCAGTACGTC. This sequence encodes CASSSTGPYEQYV.

This chain uses TRBV12-3 or TRBV12-4 with TRBJ2-5, with D possibly TRBD2 on 6 matching bases. The germline V and J ends were trimmed by 5 bases and 2 bases, with 18 bases remaining between them. The CDR3 is 16 residues long. CDR3 loop: CASSPRGGGKQETQYF. DNA for the CDR3: TGTGCCAGCAGTCCTCGGGGAGGTGGAAAACAAGAGACCCAGTACTTC.

Written as DNA, the CDR3 is TGTGCCAGCAGCTCTGGACAGGGGAGGCATCAGCCCCAGCATTTT. Its translation is CASSSGQGRHQPQHF. This chain joins TRBV5-5 and TRBJ1-5; 9 bases line up with TRBD1. Losses at the gene ends were 3 bases for V and 5 bases for J; bases not matched to a gene: 6. Germline assignment: CDR1 SGHKS and CDR2 YYEKEE (reference sequence). The CDR3 extends over 15 amino acids.

The V and J genes are TRBV6-1 and TRBJ2-5; possibly TRBD1 for D (5 bases). This CDR3 is built from 15 residues. V lost 4 bases to trimming and J lost 0 bases, with 12 bases between them. Germline V lookup: CDR1 MNHNS, CDR2 SASEGT. The CDR3 spells CASSAGQRNQETQYF. The CDR3 DNA reads TGTGCCAGCAGTGCAGGGCAGAGGAACCAAGAGACCCAGTACTTC.

This clonotype was observed many times. The gene calls are TRBV7-2 and TRBJ2-5; 8 bases line up with TRBD2. The CDR3 consists of 15 residues. V trimming: 6 bases; J trimming: 1 base; junction bases outside the gene matches: 7. The germline CDR1 and CDR2 sequences are SGHTA and FQGNSA. As DNA, the CDR3 is TGTGCCAGCAGACTGGGCGGGGGGCCCCAAGAGACCCAGTACTTC. It translates to CASRLGGGPQETQYF.

Remarks on this clonotype: This could be a read error, since a much larger clone is one nucleotide away. Here the CDR3 DNA reads TGTCCCAGCAGCTTAGGGGACGGGGGTATTCAGCCCCAGCATTTT. It codes for CPSSLGDGGIQPQHF. J is TRBJ1-5 and V is TRBV7-2; TRBD1 might be the D (5 bases). From germline, CDR1 is SGHTA and CDR2 FQGNSA. The CDR3 is made up of 15 amino acids.

In its sample, this clonotype was seen a few times. This chain connects TRBV6-5 to TRBJ2-1; 9 nucleotides match TRBD1. Germline CDR1 MNHEY, CDR2 SVGAGI. Trimming at V came to 2 bases and at J to 2 bases, leaving 1 base not matched to a gene. The CDR3 loop spans 15 amino acids. The CDR3 sequence is CASSYGTGTYNEQFF. The CDR3 nucleotides read TGTGCCAGCAGTTACGGGACAGGGACCTACAATGAGCAGTTCTTC.